This T cell receptor (beta chain) was recovered during a study of blood T cell repertoires in COVID-19 (dated by TCRdb to the early 2020s). In the study overall: Collaborator samples came from the United States, Italy and Spain and covered acute and convalescent phases of COVID-19. Deeply sampled blood TCRbeta repertoires from subjects exposed to, actively infected with, or recovered from COVID-19 were included in the dataset. The material from the prospective study consisted of cDNA or gDNA derived from T cells, B-cell-depleted T cells, or PBMCs. The samples were drawn from two sources: the first 160 participants of the ongoing ImmuneRACE study, and some 1,300 subjects contributed by 6 global collaborators. The repertoires were made available in a free public database intended to serve as a resource for research on the immune response to SARS-CoV-2. Where HLA class I and class II types were available, the types were taken from metadata supplied by the sample provider, not from assay-based typing. A de-identified subject ID, COVID-19 status, age in years and sex were almost always included in the sample metadata.

TCRbeta CDR3 regions were amplified from genomic DNA using the immunoSEQ Assay, a bias-controlled multiplex PCR. Under the source paper's analysis protocol: The number of nucleated cells in each sample was estimated by amplification of reference gene primers within the assay. To quantify the absolute abundance of each unique TCRbeta CDR3 rearrangement, sequence reads were collapsed and filtered. For each sample, productive Simpson clonality was calculated as the square root of Simpson's diversity index over productive rearrangements. TCRdb carries this immuneACCESS record with in-frame sequences only. Its versions omit some clonotypes, under half of them owing to an unresolved V gene in the studies checked, with the rest unexplained. Clonal size and the V and J genes are those of that table, whereas D and trimming came from the DNA. Here the sample has 30,000 to 40,000 clones; roughly 88% occur a single time. The ten largest clones take up under 25% of the sample.

From cysteine to phenylalanine, the CDR3 is 15 amino acids long. Left in the record is the CDR3 DNA by itself, 45 bases read in frame from the first base. The germline V end is reduced by 2 bases and the J end by 5 bases; junction bases left unmatched: 5. Reading the germline V gene gives CDR1 KGHSH and CDR2 LQKENI. Only one count was recorded for this clone. Which antigen it targets is not known. No per-base quality is available; no much larger clone lies one base away. The collaborating institutions used their own protocols to collect whole blood in K2EDTA tubes. Collaborator samples were shipped for TCRbeta analysis as frozen whole blood, isolated PBMCs, or DNA extracted from either sample type. The study at large found these results: How much clinical and demographic metadata was included differed by source and by participant, and the metadata was provided uncurated.

The chain was built from TRBV18 and TRBJ2-5, with 10 bases in between that match TRBD1. The clonotype was recovered from an elderly man with acute or convalescent COVID-19. The specimen was peripheral blood. Here the CDR3 is given as CASSPGTGEHETQYF. The nucleotides are TGTGCCAGCTCACCAGGGACAGGGGAACACGAGACCCAGTACTTC.